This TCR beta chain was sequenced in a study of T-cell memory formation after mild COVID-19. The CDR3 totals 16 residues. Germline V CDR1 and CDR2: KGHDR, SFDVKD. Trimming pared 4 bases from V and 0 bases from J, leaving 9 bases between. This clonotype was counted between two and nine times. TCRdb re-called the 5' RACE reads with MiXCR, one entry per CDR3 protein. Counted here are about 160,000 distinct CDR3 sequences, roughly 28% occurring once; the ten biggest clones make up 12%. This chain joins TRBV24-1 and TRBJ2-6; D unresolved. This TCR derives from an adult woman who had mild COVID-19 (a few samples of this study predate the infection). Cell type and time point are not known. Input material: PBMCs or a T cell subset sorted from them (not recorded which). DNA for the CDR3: TGTGCCACCAGTGAGTTACGTAGCTCTGGGGCCAACGTCCTGACTTTC. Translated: CATSELRSSGANVLTF.